This entry describes one T cell receptor beta chain. The CDR3 length is 13 residues. CDR1 is MNHEY, CDR2 SVGAGI, per germline. The ends were cut back, 3 bases at V and 1 base at J, with 5 bases in the middle. Random hexamers served to reverse transcribe about 0.45 to 1 ug RNA. TCRdb analysed the immunoSEQ multiplex PCR reads with MiXCR anew, one entry per CDR3 protein. The sample has around 85,000 distinct CDR3 sequences; roughly 94% are singletons. The sample is drawn from a study of CD8 T cells in Susac syndrome. The sample consisted of CD8+ T cells from PBMCs. This clonotype was sampled from a human donor with Susac syndrome. The genes are TRBV6-5 and TRBJ2-3; D remains unclear. CDR3 DNA sequence: TGTGCCAGCAGTTATGAGGGCACAGATACGCAGTATTTT. Its translation: CASSYEGTDTQYF.